This T cell receptor (beta chain) was recorded in a study of T cells in Graves' hyperthyroidism and ophthalmopathy. TCR beta CDR3 regions were amplified from RNA. When the TCR CDR3 underwent first-round RT-PCR, the HTBI primer set was used. TCRdb processed the multiplex PCR reads anew with MiXCR; each CDR3 protein has one entry. This table holds approximately 410,000 distinct CDR3 sequences, approximately 14% found once. The CDR3 covers 12 residues. Germline V gives CDR1 SGHRS, CDR2 YFSETQ. V lost 3 bases to trimming and J lost 6 bases, with 7 bases between them. This clonotype was seen more than once but under ten times. Patients aged 18 to 65 had newly diagnosed hyperthyroidism of under 2 months' duration. For the diagnoses, clinical symptoms, serum thyroxine and TRAb, thyroid ultrasound and orbital computed tomography were used.

The chain employs TRBV5-1 and TRBJ2-1; D is unclear. Sequenced sample: blood. The sequence derives from a woman younger than 35 with Graves' hyperthyroidism. The CDR3 DNA follows: TGCGCCAGCAGCTCTAGTCCCAATGAGCAGTTCTTC. Amino acid sequence: CASSSSPNEQFF.